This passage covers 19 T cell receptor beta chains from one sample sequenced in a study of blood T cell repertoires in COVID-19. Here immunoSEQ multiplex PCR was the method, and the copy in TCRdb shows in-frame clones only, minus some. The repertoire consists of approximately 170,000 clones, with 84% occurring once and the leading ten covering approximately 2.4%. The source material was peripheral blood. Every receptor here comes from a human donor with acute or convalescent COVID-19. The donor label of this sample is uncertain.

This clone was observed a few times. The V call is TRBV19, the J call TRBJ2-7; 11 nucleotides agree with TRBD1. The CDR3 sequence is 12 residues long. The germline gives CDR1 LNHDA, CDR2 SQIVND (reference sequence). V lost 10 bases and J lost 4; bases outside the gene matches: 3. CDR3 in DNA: TGTGCCACCGGGACAGGGGGGTACGAGCAGTACTTC. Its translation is CATGTGGYEQYF. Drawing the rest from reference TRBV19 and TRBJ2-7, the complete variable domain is DGGITQSPKYLFRKEGQNVTLSCEQNLNHDAMYWYRQDPGQGLRLIYYSQIVNDFQKGDIAEGYSVSREKKESFPLTVTSAQKNPTAFYLCATGTGGYEQYFGPGTRLTVT.

The DNA for the CDR3 is TGTGCCAGCAGCAAAGTTACCGCCCAACTTGTGAAGCAGTACTTC. This encodes CASSKVTAQLVKQYF. The chain joins TRBV21-1 to TRBJ2-7; no DNA check was done on the table's D call, TRBD2. TRBV21-1 is recorded as a pseudogene. This CDR3 comprises 15 residues.

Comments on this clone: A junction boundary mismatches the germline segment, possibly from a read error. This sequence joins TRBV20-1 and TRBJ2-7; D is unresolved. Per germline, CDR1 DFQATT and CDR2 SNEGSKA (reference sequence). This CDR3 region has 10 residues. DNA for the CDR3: TGCAGTGCTAGTGCTGGAGCGTTTGAGTTC. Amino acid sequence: CSASAGAFEF.

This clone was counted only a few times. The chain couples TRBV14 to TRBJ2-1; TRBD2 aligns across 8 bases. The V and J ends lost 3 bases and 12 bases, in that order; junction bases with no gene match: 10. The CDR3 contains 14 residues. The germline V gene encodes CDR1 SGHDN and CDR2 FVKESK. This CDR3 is CASSHSGVAGGQFF. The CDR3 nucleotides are TGTGCCAGCAGCCACTCGGGCGTGGCGGGGGGGCAGTTCTTC.

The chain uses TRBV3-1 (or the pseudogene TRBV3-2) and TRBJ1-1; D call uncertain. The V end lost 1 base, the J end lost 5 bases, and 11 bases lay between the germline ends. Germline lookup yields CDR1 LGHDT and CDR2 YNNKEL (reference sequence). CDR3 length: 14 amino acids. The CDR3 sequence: CASSQVRRVTEAFF. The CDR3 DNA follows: TGTGCCAGCAGCCAAGTTAGGCGGGTTACTGAAGCTTTCTTT.

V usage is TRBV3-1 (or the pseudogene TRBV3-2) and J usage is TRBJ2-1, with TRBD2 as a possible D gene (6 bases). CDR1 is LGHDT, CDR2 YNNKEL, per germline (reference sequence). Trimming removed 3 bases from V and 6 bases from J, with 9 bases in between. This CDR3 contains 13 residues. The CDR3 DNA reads TGTGCCAGCAGCCAGACTAGGGGCAATGAGCAGTTCTTC. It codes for CASSQTRGNEQFF.

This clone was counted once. The CDR3 nucleotides are TGCAGTGCTAGTGGTAGCGGGGGGCAGGGCCTCACAGATACGCAGTATTTT. Its translation is CSASGSGGQGLTDTQYF. The chain joins TRBV20-1 to TRBJ2-3; 10 nucleotides align to TRBD2. The ends lost 3 bases at V and 2 bases at J; junction bases unmatched: 11. The CDR3 spans 17 residues. The germline gives CDR1 DFQATT, CDR2 SNEGSKA (reference sequence).

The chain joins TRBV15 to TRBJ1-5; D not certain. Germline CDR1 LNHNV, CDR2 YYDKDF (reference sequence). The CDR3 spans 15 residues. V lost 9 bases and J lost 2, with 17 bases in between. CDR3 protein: CATKLSPFGNQPQHF. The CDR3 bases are TGTGCCACTAAGCTCTCACCGTTCGGCAATCAGCCCCAGCATTTT.

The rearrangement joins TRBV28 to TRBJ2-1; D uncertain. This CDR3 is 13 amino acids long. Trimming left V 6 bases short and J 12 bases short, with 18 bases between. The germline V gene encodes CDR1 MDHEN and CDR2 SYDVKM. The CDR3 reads CASSPTWARVQFF. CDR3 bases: TGTGCCAGCAGCCCCACCTGGGCGAGAGTGCAGTTCTTC.

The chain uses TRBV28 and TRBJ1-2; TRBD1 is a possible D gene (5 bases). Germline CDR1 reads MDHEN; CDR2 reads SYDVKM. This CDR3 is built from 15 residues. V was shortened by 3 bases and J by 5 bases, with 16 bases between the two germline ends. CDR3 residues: CASSFVGHDSYGYTF. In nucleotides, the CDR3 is TGTGCCAGCAGTTTCGTAGGACACGACTCTTATGGCTACACCTTC.

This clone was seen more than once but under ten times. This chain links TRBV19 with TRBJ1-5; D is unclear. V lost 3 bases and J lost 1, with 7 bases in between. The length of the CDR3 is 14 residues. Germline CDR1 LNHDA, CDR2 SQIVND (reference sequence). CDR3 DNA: TGTGCCAGTAGTATTAAACAGAGCAATCAGCCCCAGCATTTT. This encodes CASSIKQSNQPQHF.

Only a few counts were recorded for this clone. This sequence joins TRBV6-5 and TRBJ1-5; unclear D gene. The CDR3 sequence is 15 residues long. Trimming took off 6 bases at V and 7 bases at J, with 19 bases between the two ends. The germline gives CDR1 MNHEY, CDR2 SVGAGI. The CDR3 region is CASRPTEGVWQPQHF. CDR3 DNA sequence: TGTGCCAGCAGACCTACGGAGGGAGTCTGGCAGCCCCAGCATTTT.

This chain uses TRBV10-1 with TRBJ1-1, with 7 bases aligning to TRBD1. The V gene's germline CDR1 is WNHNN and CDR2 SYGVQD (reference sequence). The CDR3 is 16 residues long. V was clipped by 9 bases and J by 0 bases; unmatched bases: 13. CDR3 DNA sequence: TGCGCCAGGGCCGGGACAGCTCTTATTATGAACACTGAAGCTTTCTTT. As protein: CARAGTALIMNTEAFF.

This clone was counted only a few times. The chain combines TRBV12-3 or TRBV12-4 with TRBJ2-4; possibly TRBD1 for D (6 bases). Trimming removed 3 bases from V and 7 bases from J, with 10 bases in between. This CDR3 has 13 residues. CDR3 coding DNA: TGTGCCAGCAGTTTGGGGGCCCGGAACATTCAGTACTTC. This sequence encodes CASSLGARNIQYF.

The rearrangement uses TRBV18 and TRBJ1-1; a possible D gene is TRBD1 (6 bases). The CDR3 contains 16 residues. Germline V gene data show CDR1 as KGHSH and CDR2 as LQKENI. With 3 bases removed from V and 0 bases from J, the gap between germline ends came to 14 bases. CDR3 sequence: CASSPSQTGLNTEAFF. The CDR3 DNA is TGTGCCAGCTCACCCTCACAGACAGGATTGAACACTGAAGCTTTCTTT.

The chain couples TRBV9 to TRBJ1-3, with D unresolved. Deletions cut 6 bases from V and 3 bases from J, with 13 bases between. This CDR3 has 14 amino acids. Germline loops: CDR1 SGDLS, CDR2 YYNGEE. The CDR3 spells CASTRRVGGNTIYF. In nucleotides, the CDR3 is TGTGCCAGCACCCGCCGGGTCGGTGGAAACACCATATATTTT.

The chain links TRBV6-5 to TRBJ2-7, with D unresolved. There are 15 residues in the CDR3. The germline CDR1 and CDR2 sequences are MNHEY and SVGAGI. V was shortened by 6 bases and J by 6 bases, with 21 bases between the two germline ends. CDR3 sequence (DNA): TGTGCCAGCAGCCGTGGCCCAGGTAGTCTTCTCGAGCAGTACTTC. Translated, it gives CASSRGPGSLLEQYF.

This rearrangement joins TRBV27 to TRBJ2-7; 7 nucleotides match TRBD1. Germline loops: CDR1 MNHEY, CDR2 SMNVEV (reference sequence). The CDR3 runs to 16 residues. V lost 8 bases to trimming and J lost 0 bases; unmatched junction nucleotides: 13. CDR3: CASSREGGVPSYEQYF. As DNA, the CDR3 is TGTGCCAGCTCCCGGGAAGGGGGCGTCCCCTCCTACGAGCAGTACTTC.

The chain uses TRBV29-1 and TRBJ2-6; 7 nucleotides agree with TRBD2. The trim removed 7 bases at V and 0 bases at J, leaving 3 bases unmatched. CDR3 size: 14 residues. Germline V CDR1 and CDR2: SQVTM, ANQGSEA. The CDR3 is CSARGVSGANVLTF. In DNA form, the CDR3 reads TGCAGCGCCCGGGGGGTCTCTGGGGCCAACGTCCTGACTTTC.